The 3 T cell receptor beta chains listed next were all sequenced from one sample in a study of control samples from healthy donors and cancer patients. Measured with immunoSEQ multiplex PCR; TCRdb has only the in-frame clones, and not every one. The table has around 99,000 clones, around nine tenths seen once. The sample was blood. The receptors derive from a human donor in good health. The donor label of this sample is uncertain.

The chain combines TRBV7-9 with TRBJ1-1, with D tentatively TRBD1 (6 bases). Germline V gene data show CDR1 as SEHNR and CDR2 as FQNEAQ (reference sequence). This CDR3 has 15 residues. V lost 2 bases and J lost 2, with 12 bases in between. CDR3 sequence (DNA): TGTGCCAGCAGCTTATTGGGGACACACAACACTGAAGCTTTCTTT. As protein: CASSLLGTHNTEAFF.

The gene calls are TRBV28 and TRBJ1-1; 7 nucleotides match TRBD1. There are 15 residues in the CDR3. CDR1 is MDHEN, CDR2 SYDVKM, per germline. Trimming took 7 bases from V and 4 from J; bases not matched to a gene: 12. The CDR3 spells CASITPGTVGTEAFF. Here the CDR3 DNA reads TGTGCCAGCATCACGCCCGGGACAGTGGGCACTGAAGCTTTCTTT.

The J gene is TRBJ2-1, the V gene TRBV18; TRBD1 matches at 9 bases. The CDR3 runs to 15 residues. V shed 6 bases, J shed 6 bases, and the junction held 9 bases outside the gene matches. The V gene's germline CDR1 is KGHSH and CDR2 LQKENI. The CDR3 loop is CASSPISDRGNEQFF. The DNA of the CDR3 is TGTGCCAGCTCTCCAATCTCGGACAGGGGCAATGAGCAGTTCTTC.